Listed here are 20 T cell receptor beta chains from one sample, sequenced in a study of cytomegalovirus exposure and HLA in healthy donors. 13 Jbeta primers and 60 Vbeta primers were used for the PCR. Only in-frame clones appear in the TCRdb table, and some are missing; sequencing was by immunoSEQ multiplex PCR. Of 150,000 or so clones in the sample, 73% are singletons; the top ten hold approximately 1.6%. The sequenced material came from PBMCs. The receptors stem from a woman between 18 and 29 years old in good health and CMV-seronegative.

The V and J genes are TRBV6-1 and TRBJ2-7; TRBD2 matches at 7 bases. V was pared by 1 base and J by 0 bases, with 9 bases of the junction left unmatched. The germline CDR1 and CDR2 sequences are MNHNS and SASEGT. The CDR3 contains 17 residues. CDR3 nucleotide sequence: TGTGCCAGCAGTGAAGATCCTAGCGGTTCTACCTCCTACGAGCAGTACGTC. Translation gives CASSEDPSGSTSYEQYV.

This clone appeared a few times. The chain uses TRBV10-3 and TRBJ1-2; D gene uncertain. V lost 2 bases to trimming and J lost 8 bases, with 6 bases between them. The CDR3 covers 11 residues. CDR1 is ENHRY, CDR2 SYGVKD, per germline. DNA of the CDR3: TGTGCCATCAGTGAGGGGGAGGGCTACACCTTC. It specifies CAISEGEGYTF.

This sequence joins TRBV6-4 and TRBJ2-2, with a tentative D call TRBD1 (6 bases). The CDR3 runs 13 residues. V was shortened by 8 bases and J by 4 bases, with 11 bases between the two germline ends. The germline gives CDR1 MRHNA, CDR2 SNTAGT. The CDR3 sequence: CASSGTSTGELFF. The CDR3 region has the DNA TGTGCCAGCTCTGGGACAAGCACCGGGGAGCTGTTTTTT.

The chain couples TRBV7-2 to TRBJ2-5; 9 positions agree with TRBD2. The DNA matches TRBJ2-7 better at its end, which makes the J call doubtful. The CDR3 loop spans 15 amino acids. Germline CDR1 is SGHTA and CDR2 is FQGNSA. The CDR3 protein is CASSSLGGGDYEQYF. For the CDR3, the DNA is TGTGCCAGCAGCTCCCTGGGCGGGGGGGACTACGAGCAGTACTTC.

This clone was counted between two and nine times. The J gene is TRBJ2-7, the V gene TRBV28; 9 bases are shared with TRBD1. Germline CDR1 is MDHEN and CDR2 is SYDVKM. The CDR3 runs 15 residues. The trim removed 4 bases at V and 5 bases at J, leaving 9 bases unmatched. The CDR3 DNA is TGTGCCAGCAGTTCACCCGGGACAGGGATCAACGAGCAGTACTTC. Protein product: CASSSPGTGINEQYF.

The chain employs TRBV7-6 and TRBJ2-2; tentatively, D is TRBD1 (5 bases). The V and J ends lost 5 bases and 7 bases respectively, with 17 bases between them. Germline V lookup: CDR1 SGHVS, CDR2 FNYEAQ. The CDR3 loop spans 15 amino acids. Written as DNA, the CDR3 is TGTGCCAGCAGCGTTGCGGCAGGGATCATCGGGGAGCTGTTTTTT. Translating it yields CASSVAAGIIGELFF.

DNA for the CDR3: TGCGCCAGCAGCTTGGCCACTAGCGGGAGACGTCATGAGCAGTTCTTC. Its translation: CASSLATSGRRHEQFF. V usage is TRBV5-1 and J usage is TRBJ2-1, with 11 positions matching TRBD2. After removal of 0 bases from V and 8 bases from J, the junction contained 7 bases not matched to a gene. The V gene's germline CDR1 is SGHRS and CDR2 YFSETQ. The CDR3 loop spans 16 amino acids.

The chain combines TRBV27 with TRBJ2-1; 8 positions match TRBD2. The trim removed 7 bases at V and 9 bases at J, leaving 14 bases unmatched. The CDR3 sequence is 15 residues long. Germline CDR1 MNHEY, CDR2 SMNVEV (reference sequence). CDR3 loop: CASTLRGDRAGEQFF. As DNA, the CDR3 is TGTGCCAGCACTCTGCGGGGGGATCGGGCGGGTGAGCAGTTCTTC.

The rearrangement joins TRBV4-1 to TRBJ2-7; 9 bases fit TRBD1. The CDR3 covers 16 residues. Looked up from germline, CDR1 is MGHRA and CDR2 is YSYEKL. V gave up 5 bases and J gave up 3 bases; unmatched junction bases: 11. CDR3 loop: CASSYRGPPFRYEQYF. In DNA, the CDR3 is TGCGCCAGCAGCTACAGGGGGCCCCCATTTCGCTACGAGCAGTACTTC.

The gene calls are TRBV5-4 and TRBJ2-7; 9 bases agree with TRBD2. This CDR3 spans 16 amino acids. CDR1 is SGHNT and CDR2 is YYREEE in the germline V gene (reference sequence). V lost 2 bases to trimming and J lost 6 bases; unmatched junction nucleotides: 12. CDR3 DNA sequence: TGTGCCAGCAGCTTTGGAGCGGGAGGCCCCTGGGGCGAGCAGTACGTC. Translating it yields CASSFGAGGPWGEQYV.

This clone was found once. The chain carries TRBV10-1 and TRBJ2-5, with a tentative D call TRBD2 (5 bases). Germline CDR1 reads WNHNN; CDR2 reads SYGVQD (reference sequence). V lost 6 bases to trimming and J lost 5 bases, with 13 bases between them. The CDR3 covers 13 residues. The CDR3 DNA reads as TGCGCCAGCAGCCTCGGGGTGAGGGAGACCCAGTACTTC. Translated, it gives CASSLGVRETQYF.

The CDR3 region is CASRQGGDQPQHF. CDR3 nucleotide sequence: TGTGCCAGCAGACAAGGGGGGGATCAGCCCCAGCATTTT. The chain links TRBV6-5 to TRBJ1-5; maybe TRBD1 (6 bases). This CDR3 is 13 amino acids long. V was clipped by 6 bases and J by 5 bases, with 11 bases between them. CDR1 and CDR2 from the germline V gene are MNHEY and SVGAGI.

The chain uses TRBV11-2 and TRBJ1-3; no clear D gene. V was cut by 4 bases and J by 4 bases, with 14 bases left in between. CDR3 length: 15 residues. Germline V gives CDR1 SGHAT, CDR2 FQNNGV. The CDR3 loop is CASSSVGLLGNTIYF. The CDR3, as DNA: TGTGCCAGCAGCTCCGTCGGACTACTCGGAAACACCATATATTTT.

The J gene is TRBJ2-3, the V gene TRBV7-8; TRBD2 matches 10 bases. Germline V CDR1 and CDR2: SGHVS, FQNEAQ. CDR3 length: 15 amino acids. The junction had 8 bases not matched to a gene; V was cut back by 1 base and J by 10 bases. The CDR3 loop is CASSLVSGGANPQYF. Written as DNA, the CDR3 is TGTGCCAGCAGCTTAGTGAGCGGGGGGGCAAACCCGCAGTATTTT. Complete variable domain (other parts from reference TRBV7-8 and TRBJ2-3): GAGVSQSPRYKVAKRGQDVALRCDPISGHVSLFWYQQALGQGPEFLTYFQNEAQLDKSGLPSDRFFAERPEGSVSTLKIQRTQQEDSAVYLCASSLVSGGANPQYFGPGTRLTVL.

Points on this clone: This same CDR3 is encoded by further DNA sequences in the sample. V gene TRBV29-1 combines with J gene TRBJ1-1; D is unresolved. Looked up from germline, CDR1 is SQVTM and CDR2 is ANQGSEA. CDR3 length: 13 amino acids. V was cut by 4 bases and J by 0 bases, with 9 bases left in between. The DNA of the CDR3 is TGCAGCGTTGGCGGGAGGTTGAACACTGAAGCTTTCTTT. Translating gives CSVGGRLNTEAFF. Based on the CDR3 plus reference TRBV29-1 and TRBJ1-1, the full variable domain is SAVISQKPSRDICQRGTSLTIQCQVDSQVTMMFWYRQQPGQSLTLIATANQGSEATYESGFVIDKFPISRPNLTFSTLTVSNMSPEDSSIYLCSVGGRLNTEAFFGQGTRLTVV.

This clone was detected once. No DNA is shown, since the ends of the CDR3 on it are uncertain; the CDR3 is the one TCRdb lists. The CDR3 spells CASSSGGDRYSNQPQHF. The J gene is TRBJ1-5, the V gene TRBV19. The CDR3 spans 17 amino acids, including both terminal residues. Germline CDR1 reads LNHDA; CDR2 reads SQIVND (reference sequence).

The V gene is TRBV28, the J gene TRBJ1-5, with D tentatively TRBD1 (5 bases). Germline V gives CDR1 MDHEN, CDR2 SYDVKM. V was clipped by 5 bases and J by 6 bases, with 11 bases between them. CDR3 length: 13 residues. CDR3 residues: CASSRWGGQPQHF. CDR3 sequence (DNA): TGTGCCAGCAGTAGATGGGGGGGTCAGCCCCAGCATTTT.

This clone was counted only a few times. The genes are TRBV7-2 and TRBJ1-1; weak D call: TRBD1 (5 bases). V lost 1 base and J 8 bases, leaving 11 bases between the germline ends. Looked up from germline, CDR1 is SGHTA and CDR2 is FQGNSA. There are 13 residues in the CDR3. The CDR3 DNA is TGTGCCAGCAGCTTAGGGGGCAGGTGGGAAGCTTTCTTT. This codes for CASSLGGRWEAFF.

The rearrangement joins TRBV9 to TRBJ2-1, with 9 bases fitting TRBD2. The V gene's germline CDR1 is SGDLS and CDR2 YYNGEE. The V gene end was trimmed by 3 bases and the J gene end by 8 bases; junction bases not matched to a gene: 12. There are 16 residues in the CDR3. CDR3 in DNA: TGTGCCAGCAGCGACCCTAGGGCGGGAGGGTGGGATGAGCAGTTCTTC. Encoded protein: CASSDPRAGGWDEQFF.

The rearrangement joins TRBV27 to TRBJ2-1, with 7 bases that match TRBD2. With 2 bases clipped from V and 4 bases from J, the junction kept 2 bases outside the gene matches. CDR3 length: 14 amino acids. The V gene's germline CDR1 is MNHEY and CDR2 SMNVEV (reference sequence). CDR3 DNA sequence: TGTGCCAGCAGTTTACGGCGGGAGTACAATGAGCAGTTCTTC. Translated: CASSLRREYNEQFF.